This T cell receptor (beta chain) was observed in a study of tissue T cells after allogeneic stem cell transplantation. This clone ranks as medium-sized (0.01 to 0.1%). Its specificity is not known. TCRbeta CDR3 was sequenced at survey depth with template counts. Produced via immunoSEQ multiplex PCR; TCRdb's table is partial and in-frame only. The repertoire holds tens of thousands of clones, with around four fifths as singletons. Germline loops: CDR1 MNHEY, CDR2 SVGAGI. V was cut by 2 bases and J by 0 bases, with 7 bases left in between. This CDR3 has 15 amino acids. Study-level points and caveats: Anatomically similar tissues had similar TCR repertoires within each patient. This small cohort was clinically heterogeneous, and sampling depth was a limitation.

The V call is TRBV6-5, the J call TRBJ2-2; D remains ambiguous. The source is a female donor of 60 years or more with lung cancer. Source: tissue from the ileum, taken at autopsy. CDR3 amino acids: CASSYVTTNTGELFF. In DNA form, the CDR3 reads TGTGCCAGCAGTTACGTGACAACGAACACCGGGGAGCTGTTTTTT.